This paragraph covers one T cell receptor beta chain sequence. Its antigen remains unknown. The data belong to a study of T-cell memory formation after mild COVID-19. Trimming removed 6 bases from V and 7 bases from J, with 21 bases in between. In germline, CDR1 is DFQATT, CDR2 SNEGSKA (reference sequence). The CDR3 runs to 14 residues. Constant-segment primers and 5'RACE yielded cDNA libraries for TCR alpha and TCR beta, each carrying sample barcodes and UMIs. TCRdb passed the 5' RACE reads through MiXCR, listing each CDR3 protein once. The repertoire holds under 300,000 distinct CDR3 sequences, with 8% to 9% as singletons. General study findings and limits: Memory sampled before infection contained some responding clones, suggesting cross-reactive memory joined. Among CD4+ contracting clones, most were CM and EM, and CD8+ ones EMRA.

The sample comprised PBMCs or a T cell subset sorted from them (not recorded which). The TCR originated in a young man who had mild COVID-19 (a few samples of this study predate the infection). Cell type and time point are not known. The chain is built from TRBV20-1 and TRBJ1-1; D is uncertain. Here the CDR3 reads CSASKVEESGEAFF. The CDR3 bases are TGCAGTGCCAGCAAGGTCGAGGAATCGGGTGAAGCTTTCTTT.